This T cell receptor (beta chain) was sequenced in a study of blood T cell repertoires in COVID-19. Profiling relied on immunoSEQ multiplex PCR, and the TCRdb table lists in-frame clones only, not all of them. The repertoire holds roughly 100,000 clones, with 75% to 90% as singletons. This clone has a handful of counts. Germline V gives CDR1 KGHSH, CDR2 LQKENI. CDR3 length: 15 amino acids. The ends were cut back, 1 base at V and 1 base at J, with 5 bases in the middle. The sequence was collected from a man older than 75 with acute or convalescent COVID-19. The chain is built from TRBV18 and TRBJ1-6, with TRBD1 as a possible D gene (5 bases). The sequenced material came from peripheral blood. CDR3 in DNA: TGTGCCAGCTCACCACAGGGGTCCTATAATTCACCCCTCCACTTT. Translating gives CASSPQGSYNSPLHF.